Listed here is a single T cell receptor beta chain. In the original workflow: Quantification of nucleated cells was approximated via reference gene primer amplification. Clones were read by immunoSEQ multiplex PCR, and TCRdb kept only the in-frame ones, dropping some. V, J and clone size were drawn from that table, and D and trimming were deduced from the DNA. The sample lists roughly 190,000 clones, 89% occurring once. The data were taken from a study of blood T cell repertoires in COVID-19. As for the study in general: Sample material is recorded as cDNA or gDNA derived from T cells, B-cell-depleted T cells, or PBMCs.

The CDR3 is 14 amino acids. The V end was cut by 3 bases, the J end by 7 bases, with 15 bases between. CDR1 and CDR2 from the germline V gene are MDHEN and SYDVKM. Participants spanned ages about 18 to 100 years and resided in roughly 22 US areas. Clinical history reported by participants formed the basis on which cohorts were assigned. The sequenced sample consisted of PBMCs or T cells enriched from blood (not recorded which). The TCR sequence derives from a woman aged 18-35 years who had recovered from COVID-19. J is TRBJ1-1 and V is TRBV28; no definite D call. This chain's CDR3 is CASSLPHASYEAFF. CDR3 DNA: TGTGCCAGCAGTTTGCCGCACGCATCCTATGAAGCTTTCTTT.